The 9 T cell receptor beta chains below were found in one sample sequenced in a study of blood T cell repertoires in COVID-19. Sequenced by immunoSEQ multiplex PCR; TCRdb stores in-frame clones only, minus some. The sample consists of around 620,000 clones, over 80% of them appearing once. The sequenced material came from peripheral blood. The receptors derive from a woman under 30 with acute or convalescent COVID-19.

The V and J genes are TRBV5-1 and TRBJ1-4; 10 nucleotides align to TRBD1. V lost 4 bases and J lost 8; bases outside the gene matches: 8. CDR1 is SGHRS and CDR2 is YFSETQ in the germline V gene. The CDR3 is made up of 15 amino acids. The CDR3 DNA is TGCGCCAGCAGCCCCCCGGGACAGGGGTGGGAAAAACTGTTTTTT. Encoded protein: CASSPPGQGWEKLFF. The full variable domain, completed using reference TRBV5-1 and TRBJ1-4, is KAGVTQTPRYLIKTRGQQVTLSCSPISGHRSVSWYQQTPGQGLQFLFEYFSETQRNKGNFPGRFSGRQFSNSRSEMNVSTLELGDSALYLCASSPPGQGWEKLFFGSGTQLSVL.

The chain is built from TRBV19 and TRBJ1-2; tentative D call: TRBD1 (6 bases). This CDR3 is 14 amino acids long. Germline values: CDR1 LNHDA, CDR2 SQIVND (reference sequence). The V end lost 6 bases, the J end lost 8 bases, and 19 bases lay between the germline ends. The CDR3 region is CASSPTGPVEGYTF. CDR3 coding DNA: TGTGCCAGTAGCCCAACAGGGCCCGTGGAGGGCTACACCTTC. The full variable domain, its missing parts supplied by reference TRBV19 and TRBJ1-2, is DGGITQSPKYLFRKEGQNVTLSCEQNLNHDAMYWYRQDPGQGLRLIYYSQIVNDFQKGDIAEGYSVSREKKESFPLTVTSAQKNPTAFYLCASSPTGPVEGYTFGSGTRLTVV.

The V call is TRBV7-2, the J call TRBJ1-2; D is perhaps TRBD1 (5 bases). CDR1 SGHTA and CDR2 FQGNSA come from the germline V gene. This CDR3 region has 14 residues. The V gene lost 2 bases and the J gene lost 3 bases, with 10 bases spanning the gap. This CDR3 reads CASSLNRPYYGYTF. CDR3 coding DNA: TGTGCCAGCAGCTTAAACAGGCCCTACTATGGCTACACCTTC.

V is TRBV29-1 and J is TRBJ2-5, with 9 bases fitting TRBD1. Germline V gene lookup returns CDR1 SQVTM and CDR2 ANQGSEA. After removal of 3 bases from V and 4 bases from J, the junction contained 3 bases not matched to a gene. The CDR3 is 13 amino acids. CDR3 DNA sequence: TGCAGCGTTGAGACAGGGGGTACAGAGACCCAGTACTTC. Translation gives CSVETGGTETQYF.

The chain combines TRBV30 with TRBJ1-1; D call uncertain. Germline CDR1 and CDR2: GTSNPN and SVGIG (reference sequence). The CDR3 runs 11 residues. V shed 1 base and J shed 6 bases, with 6 bases lying between them. CDR3 amino acids: CAWSDSPEAFF. The CDR3 DNA reads as TGTGCCTGGAGTGACAGCCCTGAAGCTTTCTTT.

CDR3 DNA: TGCGCCAGCAGTTTGTCAGGGCCTCAGGATACGCAGTATTTT. Translating gives CASSLSGPQDTQYF. The rearrangement links TRBV5-1 to TRBJ2-3, with D possibly being TRBD1 (5 bases). The CDR3 spans 14 residues. CDR1 is SGHRS and CDR2 is YFSETQ in the germline V gene. V was cut by 5 bases and J by 6 bases, with 16 bases left in between.

The chain has TRBV2 and TRBJ2-7; tentatively, D is TRBD2 (6 bases). Trimming took off 5 bases at V and 7 bases at J, with 15 bases between the two ends. This CDR3 region has 13 residues. Germline lookup yields CDR1 SNHLY and CDR2 FYNNEI. In nucleotides, the CDR3 is TGTGCCAGCAGTTCGTTGCGGGGCTGGGAGCAGTACTTC. This encodes CASSSLRGWEQYF. Complete variable domain (other parts from reference TRBV2 and TRBJ2-7): EPEVTQTPSHQVTQMGQEVILRCVPISNHLYFYWYRQILGQKVEFLVSFYNNEISEKSEIFDDQFSVERPDGSNFTLKIRSTKLEDSAMYFCASSSLRGWEQYFGPGTRLTVT.

The chain uses TRBV12-3 or TRBV12-4 and TRBJ1-2; the D gene is possibly TRBD1 (6 bases). V lost 6 bases to trimming and J lost 6 bases, with 14 bases between them. This CDR3 has 13 amino acids. DNA of the CDR3: TGTGCCAGCAGCCCGTACAGGGATAATGGCTACACCTTC. Protein sequence: CASSPYRDNGYTF.

The genes are TRBV19 and TRBJ1-2; 8 nucleotides align to TRBD1. J was trimmed by 2 bases and V by 5 bases; bases with no gene match: 4. The CDR3 has 14 amino acids. CDR1 is LNHDA, CDR2 SQIVND, per germline (reference sequence). The CDR3: CASSSQGANYGYTF. The DNA of the CDR3 is TGTGCCAGTAGTTCCCAGGGGGCAAACTATGGCTACACCTTC.